The 2 T cell receptor beta chains listed next were all sequenced from one sample in a study of cytomegalovirus exposure and HLA in healthy donors. The PCR contained 60 Vbeta and 13 Jbeta primers. Using immunoSEQ multiplex PCR, the repertoire was profiled, and TCRdb retains in-frame clones only, with some absent. This specimen shows about 54,000 clones; the ten leading clones hold roughly 7%. Sample: PBMCs. These receptors all come from a woman aged 40 to 50 in good health and CMV-seronegative.

The chain joins TRBV29-1 to TRBJ2-6, with a weak D call TRBD2 (6 bases). CDR1 is SQVTM, CDR2 ANQGSEA, per germline. V lost 8 bases to trimming and J lost 0 bases, with 11 bases between them. This CDR3 has 14 residues. The CDR3 is CSFTGGSGANVLTF. DNA of the CDR3: TGCAGCTTTACCGGGGGCTCTGGGGCCAACGTCCTGACTTTC.

On this clone itself: At the DNA level, this CDR3 is encoded by other sequences in the same sample as well. The CDR3 DNA is TGTGCCTGGAGCAGGGGCTATGGCTACACCTTC. It specifies CAWSRGYGYTF. V usage is TRBV30 and J usage is TRBJ1-2; D may be TRBD1 (6 bases). Germline loops: CDR1 GTSNPN, CDR2 SVGIG (reference sequence). The CDR3 is 11 residues long. Trimming cost V 3 bases and J 4 bases, with 6 bases left between them.